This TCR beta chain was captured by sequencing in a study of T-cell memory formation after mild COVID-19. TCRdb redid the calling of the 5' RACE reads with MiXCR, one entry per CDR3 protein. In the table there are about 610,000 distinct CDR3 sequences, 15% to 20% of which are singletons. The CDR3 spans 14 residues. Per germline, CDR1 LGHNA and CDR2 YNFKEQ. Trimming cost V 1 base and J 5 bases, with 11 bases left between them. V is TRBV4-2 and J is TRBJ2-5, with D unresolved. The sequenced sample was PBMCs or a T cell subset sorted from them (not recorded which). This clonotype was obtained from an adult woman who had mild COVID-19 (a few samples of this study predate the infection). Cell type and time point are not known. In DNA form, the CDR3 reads TGTGCCAGCAGCCAAGTCCGTGATGCGGAGACCCAGTACTTC. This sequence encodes CASSQVRDAETQYF.